The 2 T cell receptor beta chains in this list originate from one sample, sequenced in a study of blood T cell repertoires in COVID-19. The data were produced by immunoSEQ multiplex PCR, yet TCRdb's version contains in-frame clones alone and is incomplete. The table lists just over 95,000 clones, about nine tenths of them singletons. The sequencing input was peripheral blood. The receptor set was obtained from a man aged 50-59 years with acute or convalescent COVID-19.

The rearrangement links TRBV30 to TRBJ2-5, with D possibly TRBD1 on 6 matching bases. The ends were cut back, 5 bases at V and 2 bases at J, with 12 bases in the middle. This CDR3 comprises 13 residues. Germline values: CDR1 GTSNPN, CDR2 SVGIG (reference sequence). The CDR3 region has the DNA TGTGCCTGGGTGACAGGTTCGCAAGAGACCCAGTACTTC. It yields the protein CAWVTGSQETQYF.

V is TRBV6-6 and J is TRBJ1-5, with D unclear. V was trimmed by 8 bases and J by 6 bases, leaving 14 bases between them. The CDR3 sequence is 13 residues long. The germline V gene has CDR1 MNHNY and CDR2 SVGAGI (reference sequence). DNA for the CDR3: TGTGCCAGCGTATCCTCCTATGCTCAGCCCCAGCATTTT. This encodes CASVSSYAQPQHF.